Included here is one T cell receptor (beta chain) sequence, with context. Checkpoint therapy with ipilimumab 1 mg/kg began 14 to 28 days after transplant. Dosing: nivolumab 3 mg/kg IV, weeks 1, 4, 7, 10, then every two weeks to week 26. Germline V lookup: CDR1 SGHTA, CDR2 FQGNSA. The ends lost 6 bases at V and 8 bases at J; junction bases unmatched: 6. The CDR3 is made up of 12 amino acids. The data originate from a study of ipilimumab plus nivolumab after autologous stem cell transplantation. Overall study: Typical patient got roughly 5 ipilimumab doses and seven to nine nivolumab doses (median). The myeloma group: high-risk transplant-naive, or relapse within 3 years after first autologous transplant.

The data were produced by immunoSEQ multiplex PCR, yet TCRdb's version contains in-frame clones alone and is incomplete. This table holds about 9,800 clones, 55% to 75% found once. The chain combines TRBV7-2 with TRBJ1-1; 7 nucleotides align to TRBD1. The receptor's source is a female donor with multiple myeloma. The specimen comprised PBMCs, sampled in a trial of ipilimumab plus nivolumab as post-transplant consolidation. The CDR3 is CASRRQGIEAFF. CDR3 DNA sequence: TGTGCCAGCAGGAGACAGGGCATCGAAGCTTTCTTT. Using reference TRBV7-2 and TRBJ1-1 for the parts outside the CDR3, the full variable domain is GAGVSQSPSNKVTEKGKDVELRCDPISGHTALYWYRQSLGQGLEFLIYFQGNSAPDKSGLPSDRFSAERTGGSVSTLTIQRTQQEDSAVYLCASRRQGIEAFFGQGTRLTVV.